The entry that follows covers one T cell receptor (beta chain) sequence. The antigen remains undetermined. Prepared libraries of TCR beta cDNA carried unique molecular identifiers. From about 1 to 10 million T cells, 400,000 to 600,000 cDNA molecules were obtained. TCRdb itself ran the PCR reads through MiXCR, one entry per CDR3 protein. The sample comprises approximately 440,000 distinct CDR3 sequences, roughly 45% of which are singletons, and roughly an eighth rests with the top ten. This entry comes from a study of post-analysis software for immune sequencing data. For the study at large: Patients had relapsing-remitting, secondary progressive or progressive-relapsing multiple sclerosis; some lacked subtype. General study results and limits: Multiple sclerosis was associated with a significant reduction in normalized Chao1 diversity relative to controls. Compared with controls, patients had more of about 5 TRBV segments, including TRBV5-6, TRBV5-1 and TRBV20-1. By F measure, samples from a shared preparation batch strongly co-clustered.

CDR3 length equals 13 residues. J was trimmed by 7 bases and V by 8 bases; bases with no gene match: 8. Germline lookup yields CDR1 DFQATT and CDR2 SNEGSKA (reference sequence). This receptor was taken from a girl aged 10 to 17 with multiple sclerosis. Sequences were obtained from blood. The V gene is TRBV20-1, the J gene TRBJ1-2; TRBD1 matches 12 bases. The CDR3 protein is CSYMGQGAGGYTF. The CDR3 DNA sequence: TGCAGTTATATGGGACAGGGGGCAGGTGGCTACACCTTC.